These 10 T cell receptor beta chains share one sample of origin, sequenced in a study of T cells after yellow fever vaccination. TCRdb re-called the 5' RACE reads with MiXCR, one entry per CDR3 protein. Of 600,000 to 750,000 distinct CDR3 sequences in the sample, 9% to 15% were seen once. Here the sequenced sample was PBMCs, taken on the day of the yellow fever booster vaccination. Receptor source: a young man who received the YFV17D yellow fever vaccine.

This clonotype showed up many times. The chain links TRBV6-5 to TRBJ2-1; possible D gene TRBD2, 5 bases. Deletions cut 6 bases from V and 10 bases from J, with 22 bases between. This CDR3 is built from 15 residues. CDR1 MNHEY and CDR2 SVGAGI come from the germline V gene. CDR3 in amino acids: CASSSPNSGEREQFF. For the CDR3, the DNA is TGTGCCAGCAGCTCACCGAATTCCGGGGAAAGGGAGCAGTTCTTC.

This sequence joins TRBV20-1 and TRBJ2-5; the D gene could be TRBD1 or TRBD2 (6 bases each). Trimming stripped 7 bases from V and 9 bases from J, with 21 bases between. This CDR3 has 13 amino acids. Germline lookup yields CDR1 DFQATT and CDR2 SNEGSKA (reference sequence). The DNA of the CDR3 is TGCAGTGTTGACCCAGGGGCCGGGAGACCCCAGTACTTC. Encoded protein: CSVDPGAGRPQYF.

This clonotype occurred a few times. The chain combines TRBV4-3 with TRBJ2-2; D unresolved. Germline V CDR1 and CDR2: LGHNA, YSLEER. This CDR3 region has 15 residues. Trimming cost V 0 bases and J 6 bases, with 11 bases left between them. CDR3 DNA sequence: TGCGCCAGCAGCCAAGATTTCGTGGCATCCGGGGAGCTGTTTTTT. Its protein product is CASSQDFVASGELFF.

This clonotype has more than one count but fewer than ten. V gene TRBV12-3 or TRBV12-4 combines with J gene TRBJ1-1; possible D gene TRBD1, 6 bases. V gave up 5 bases and J gave up 3 bases, with 13 bases separating them. The CDR3 runs 14 residues. The CDR3: CASSPDRKYTEAFF. The CDR3 region has the DNA TGTGCCAGCAGTCCGGACAGAAAGTACACTGAAGCTTTCTTT.

J is TRBJ1-5 and V is TRBV5-5, with 8 bases matching TRBD1. V trimming: 0 bases; J trimming: 2 bases; junction bases outside the gene matches: 7. This CDR3 region has 17 residues. Germline CDR1 reads SGHKS; CDR2 reads YYEKEE (reference sequence). CDR3 amino acids: CASSLETTGGGNQPQHF. For the CDR3, the DNA is TGTGCCAGCAGCTTGGAAACTACAGGGGGTGGCAATCAGCCCCAGCATTTT.

This sequence joins TRBV10-3 and TRBJ2-7, with 13 bases that match TRBD2. The CDR3 has 15 amino acids. V was clipped by 6 bases and J by 6 bases; unmatched bases: 8. The germline CDR1 and CDR2 sequences are ENHRY and SYGVKD. The CDR3 reads CAIRGLAGADGEQYF. The CDR3 region has the DNA TGTGCCATCAGAGGACTAGCGGGAGCCGACGGCGAGCAGTACTTC.

This clonotype came up a few times. V gene TRBV12-3 or TRBV12-4 combines with J gene TRBJ2-7; a weak D match, TRBD2 (6 bases). The CDR3 totals 15 residues. Trimming took 4 bases from V and 4 from J, leaving 17 bases between them. The CDR3 nucleotides are TGTGCCAGCAGTTCGCCGGGACTGTCCTTGTACGAGCAGTACTTC. This gives the protein CASSSPGLSLYEQYF.

This rearrangement joins TRBV6-5 to TRBJ1-1; D may be TRBD1 (6 bases). The CDR3 sequence is 14 residues long. CDR1 is MNHEY and CDR2 is SVGAGI in the germline V gene. V dropped 2 bases and J dropped 5 bases, with 12 bases sitting between them. CDR3 nucleotides: TGTGCCAGCAGTTACCGGGGGGCCAATACTGAAGCTTTCTTT. Translated: CASSYRGANTEAFF.

The chain joins TRBV24-1 to TRBJ2-1; no definite D call. Germline loops: CDR1 KGHDR, CDR2 SFDVKD. Trimming removed 4 bases from V and 10 bases from J, with 1 base in between. CDR3 length equals 9 residues. The CDR3 here is CATSDEQFF. The CDR3 DNA is TGTGCCACCAGTGACGAGCAGTTCTTC.

The chain joins TRBV5-4 to TRBJ2-5; no clear D gene. There are 15 residues in the CDR3. Between the trimmed V and J ends, which lost 4 bases and 2 bases, there was a span of 15 bases. Germline V gene lookup returns CDR1 SGHNT and CDR2 YYREEE (reference sequence). DNA of the CDR3: TGTGCCAGCAGCGAGACCCCTGGGCCACAAGAGACCCAGTACTTC. Its protein product is CASSETPGPQETQYF.